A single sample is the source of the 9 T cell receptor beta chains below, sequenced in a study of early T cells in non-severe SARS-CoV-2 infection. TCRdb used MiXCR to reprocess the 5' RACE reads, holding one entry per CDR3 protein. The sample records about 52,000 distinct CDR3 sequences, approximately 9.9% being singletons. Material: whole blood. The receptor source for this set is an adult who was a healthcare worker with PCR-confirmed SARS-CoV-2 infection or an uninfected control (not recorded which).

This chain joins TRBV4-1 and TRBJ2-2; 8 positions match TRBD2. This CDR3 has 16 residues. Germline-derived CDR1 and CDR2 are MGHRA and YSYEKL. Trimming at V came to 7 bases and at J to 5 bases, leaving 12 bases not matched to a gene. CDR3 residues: CASTKGSGSTTGELFF. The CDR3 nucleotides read TGCGCCAGCACCAAGGGGAGCGGGAGTACGACCGGGGAGCTGTTTTTT.

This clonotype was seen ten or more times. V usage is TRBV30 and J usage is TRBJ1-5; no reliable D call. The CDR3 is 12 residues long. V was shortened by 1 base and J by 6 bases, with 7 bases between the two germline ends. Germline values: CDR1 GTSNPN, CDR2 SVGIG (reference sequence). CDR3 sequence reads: CAWSGGSQPQHF. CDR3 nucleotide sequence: TGTGCCTGGAGTGGGGGATCTCAGCCCCAGCATTTT.

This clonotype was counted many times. The CDR3 loop reads CATLLTGGSDEQFF. CDR3 sequence (DNA): TGTGCCACCCTACTCACAGGGGGCAGCGATGAGCAGTTCTTC. The chain couples TRBV28 to TRBJ2-1, with 9 bases aligning to TRBD1. Germline trimming cut 10 bases from V and 8 bases from J; bases unmatched to any gene: 12. The CDR3 totals 14 residues. Germline assignment: CDR1 MDHEN and CDR2 SYDVKM.

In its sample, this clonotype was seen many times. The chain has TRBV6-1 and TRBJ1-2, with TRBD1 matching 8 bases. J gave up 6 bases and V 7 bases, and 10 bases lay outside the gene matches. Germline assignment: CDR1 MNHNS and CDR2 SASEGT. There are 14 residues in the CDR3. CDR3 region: CASIITGQGHGYTF. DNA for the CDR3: TGTGCCAGCATAATTACCGGACAGGGCCATGGCTACACCTTC.

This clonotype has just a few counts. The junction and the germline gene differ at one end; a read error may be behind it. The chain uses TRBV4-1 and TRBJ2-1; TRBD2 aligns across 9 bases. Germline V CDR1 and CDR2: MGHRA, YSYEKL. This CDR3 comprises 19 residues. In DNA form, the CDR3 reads TGCGCCAACAGCCCCCGGGGTAGCGGGAGCCTCATGCGGGACAATGAGCAGTTCTTC. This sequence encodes CANSPRGSGSLMRDNEQFF.

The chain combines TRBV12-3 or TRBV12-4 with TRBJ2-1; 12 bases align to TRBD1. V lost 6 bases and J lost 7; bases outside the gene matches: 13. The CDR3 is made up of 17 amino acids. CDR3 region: CASSPGQGARRRNEQFF. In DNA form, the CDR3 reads TGTGCCAGCAGCCCGGGACAGGGGGCAAGACGGCGTAATGAGCAGTTCTTC.

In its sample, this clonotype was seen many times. In DNA, the CDR3 is TGTGCCAGCAGCTTAGGGGTAATAAACGAGCAGTACTTC. It codes for CASSLGVINEQYF. The rearrangement links TRBV13 to TRBJ2-7; no definite D call. Trimming removed 0 bases at V and 5 bases at J, with 8 bases between. The CDR3 runs to 13 residues. In germline, CDR1 is PRHDT, CDR2 FYEKMQ (reference sequence).

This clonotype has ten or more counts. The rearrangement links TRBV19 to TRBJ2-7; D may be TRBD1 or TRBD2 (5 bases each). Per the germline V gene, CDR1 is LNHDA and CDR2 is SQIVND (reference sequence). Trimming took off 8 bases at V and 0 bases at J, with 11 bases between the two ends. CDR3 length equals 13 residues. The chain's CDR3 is CASSTGASYEQYF. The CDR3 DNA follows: TGTGCCAGTTCGACCGGGGCCTCCTACGAGCAGTACTTC.

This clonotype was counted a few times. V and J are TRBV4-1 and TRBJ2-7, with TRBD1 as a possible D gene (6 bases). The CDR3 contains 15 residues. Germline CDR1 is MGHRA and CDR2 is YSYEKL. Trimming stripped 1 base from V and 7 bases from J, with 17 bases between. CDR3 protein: CASSQGHPTQGEQYF. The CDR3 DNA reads TGCGCCAGCAGCCAAGGACACCCTACCCAGGGGGAGCAGTACTTC.